The 26 T cell receptor beta chains given below trace back to one sample, sequenced in a study of blood T cell repertoires in COVID-19. Sequencing was performed with immunoSEQ multiplex PCR; in TCRdb, only in-frame clones are kept and a portion is missing. Of just over 350,000 clones detected, roughly 87% appear once; the ten largest clones hold under 3%. Sequencing was done on a sample of PBMCs or T cells enriched from blood (not recorded which). The source of these receptors is a woman aged 30 to 39 who had recovered from COVID-19.

This chain uses TRBV18 with TRBJ2-7; 7 bases fit TRBD2. V dropped 4 bases and J dropped 3; count of bases not matched to a gene: 6. Germline V gene sequence: CDR1 KGHSH, CDR2 LQKENI. CDR3 length: 14 residues. CDR3 residues: CASSLMTSFYEQYF. The DNA of the CDR3 is TGTGCCAGCTCACTCATGACTAGCTTCTACGAGCAGTACTTC.

This rearrangement joins TRBV20-1 to TRBJ2-5, with TRBD2 matching over 14 bases. The V gene's germline CDR1 is DFQATT and CDR2 SNEGSKA (reference sequence). This CDR3 region has 15 residues. With V trimmed by 3 bases and J by 7 bases, 7 bases remained unmatched. CDR3 sequence reads: CSASRLAGGIATQYF. CDR3 nucleotide sequence: TGCAGTGCTAGTCGACTAGCGGGAGGGATAGCGACCCAGTACTTC.

The chain recombines TRBV11-2 with TRBJ1-2, with a tentative D call TRBD1 (6 bases). The germline V and J ends were trimmed by 0 bases and 8 bases, with 10 bases remaining between them. The CDR3 extends over 13 amino acids. Germline V CDR1 and CDR2: SGHAT, FQNNGV. Here the CDR3 reads CASSLDGQWGYTF. DNA of the CDR3: TGTGCCAGCAGCTTAGATGGACAGTGGGGCTACACCTTC.

This chain's CDR3 is CATKKGSAGGTEAFF. Here the CDR3 DNA reads TGTGCCACCAAAAAAGGGTCTGCAGGGGGTACTGAAGCTTTCTTT. V is TRBV27 and J is TRBJ1-1; TRBD1 agrees at 7 bases. The CDR3 runs to 15 residues. Germline CDR1 reads MNHEY; CDR2 reads SMNVEV (reference sequence). The junction had 16 bases not matched to a gene; V was cut back by 10 bases and J by 5 bases.

The rearrangement uses TRBV11-2 and TRBJ1-4; D is ambiguous. CDR3 length equals 16 residues. Per the germline V gene, CDR1 is SGHAT and CDR2 is FQNNGV. Trimming removed 2 bases from V and 0 bases from J, with 10 bases in between. The CDR3, as DNA: TGTGCCAGCAGCTTATTCCCGGGTGCAACTAATGAAAAACTGTTTTTT. Protein product: CASSLFPGATNEKLFF.

This CDR3 reads CASSRGLASYEQYF. The CDR3 nucleotides read TGTGCCAGTAGTCGGGGGTTAGCGTCCTACGAGCAGTACTTC. The J gene is TRBJ2-7, the V gene TRBV19, with D perhaps matching TRBD2 (6 bases). Trimming removed 5 bases at V and 1 base at J, with 12 bases between. CDR1 LNHDA and CDR2 SQIVND come from the germline V gene (reference sequence). This CDR3 region has 14 residues.

The chain joins TRBV5-4 to TRBJ2-2; TRBD2 aligns across 7 bases. The CDR3 totals 14 residues. Germline assignment: CDR1 SGHNT and CDR2 YYREEE (reference sequence). Trimming removed 3 bases from V and 5 bases from J; junction bases left unmatched: 4. CDR3 loop: CASSWGGATGELFF. CDR3 bases: TGTGCCAGCAGCTGGGGAGGGGCTACCGGGGAGCTGTTTTTT.

The chain carries TRBV6-5 and TRBJ2-1, with 7 nucleotides matching TRBD2. CDR1 MNHEY and CDR2 SVGAGI come from the germline V gene. V lost 4 bases to trimming and J lost 8 bases; unmatched junction nucleotides: 8. The CDR3 is 14 amino acids. In nucleotides, the CDR3 is TGTGCCAGCAGTTGGACTAGAGGTGCCCATGAGCAGTTCTTC. Amino acid sequence: CASSWTRGAHEQFF.

The chain is built from TRBV4-1 and TRBJ2-1; 7 nucleotides line up with TRBD1. V lost 3 bases to trimming and J lost 8 bases; unmatched junction nucleotides: 4. This CDR3 spans 13 amino acids. CDR1 and CDR2 from the germline V gene are MGHRA and YSYEKL. This CDR3 reads CASSHPGGDEQFF. CDR3 in DNA: TGCGCCAGCAGCCACCCAGGGGGAGATGAGCAGTTCTTC.

This sequence joins TRBV6-5 and TRBJ2-7; 8 bases map to TRBD1. This CDR3 has 15 residues. The germline V gene encodes CDR1 MNHEY and CDR2 SVGAGI. With V trimmed by 0 bases and J by 3 bases, 4 bases remained unmatched. CDR3 sequence reads: CASSYSDRVGYEQYF. CDR3 sequence (DNA): TGTGCCAGCAGTTACTCGGACAGGGTAGGCTACGAGCAGTACTTC.

The J gene is TRBJ1-1, the V gene TRBV5-1, with D possibly being TRBD1 (6 bases). Germline CDR1 and CDR2: SGHRS and YFSETQ. Trimming cost V 0 bases and J 1 base, with 7 bases left between them. There are 14 residues in the CDR3. This chain's CDR3 is CASSLDRENTEAFF. For the CDR3, the DNA is TGCGCCAGCAGCTTGGACAGGGAGAACACTGAAGCTTTCTTT.

This chain links TRBV7-9 with TRBJ1-4; 8 bases map to TRBD1. The V gene end was trimmed by 5 bases and the J gene end by 4 bases; junction bases not matched to a gene: 3. The V gene's germline CDR1 is SEHNR and CDR2 FQNEAQ (reference sequence). There are 14 residues in the CDR3. CDR3 protein: CASSQDRVNEKLFF. CDR3 coding DNA: TGTGCCAGCAGCCAGGACAGGGTTAATGAAAAACTGTTTTTT.

The chain carries TRBV15 and TRBJ1-6; 10 bases align to TRBD1. V lost 2 bases, J lost 0 bases, and 1 base stayed unmatched. There are 17 residues in the CDR3. Germline CDR1 is LNHNV and CDR2 is YYDKDF (reference sequence). The DNA of the CDR3 is TGTGCCACCAGCAGAAGGACAGGGGGCTCCTATAATTCACCCCTCCACTTT. Its translation is CATSRRTGGSYNSPLHF.

V usage is TRBV10-3 and J usage is TRBJ2-3, with 7 nucleotides matching TRBD2. Germline CDR1 ENHRY, CDR2 SYGVKD. J was trimmed by 4 bases and V by 10 bases; bases with no gene match: 14. CDR3 length: 15 residues. The CDR3 is CATSPGAGTPDTQYF. CDR3 nucleotide sequence: TGTGCCACCTCCCCGGGAGCGGGGACCCCAGATACGCAGTATTTT.

CDR3 sequence reads: CASRGTGTLTYNSPLHF. CDR3 sequence (DNA): TGTGCCAGCAGAGGGACAGGGACCTTAACCTATAATTCACCCCTCCACTTT. This chain joins TRBV7-9 and TRBJ1-6; TRBD1 agrees at 9 bases. CDR1 is SEHNR and CDR2 is FQNEAQ in the germline V gene (reference sequence). After removal of 6 bases from V and 2 bases from J, the junction contained 8 bases not matched to a gene. This CDR3 region has 17 residues.

The V and J genes are TRBV4-2 and TRBJ2-4; the D is unclear. Trimming pared 1 base from V and 0 bases from J, leaving 7 bases between. Germline loops: CDR1 LGHNA, CDR2 YNFKEQ. CDR3 size: 15 residues. CDR3 protein: CASSQASLAKNIQYF. DNA of the CDR3: TGTGCCAGCAGCCAAGCCAGTTTAGCCAAAAACATTCAGTACTTC.

The CDR3 DNA is TGTGCCAGCAGCGTGCTCGGAGGGATCGGGTCTGAAGCTTTCTTT. Its protein is CASSVLGGIGSEAFF. J is TRBJ1-1 and V is TRBV9; no definite D call. Trimming stripped 2 bases from V and 6 bases from J, with 17 bases between. There are 15 residues in the CDR3. The germline V gene has CDR1 SGDLS and CDR2 YYNGEE.

This chain connects TRBV28 to TRBJ2-7, with a possible D match to TRBD1 (5 bases). The CDR3 extends over 13 amino acids. Trimming left V 8 bases short and J 2 bases short, with 13 bases between. The germline V gene has CDR1 MDHEN and CDR2 SYDVKM. The CDR3 DNA reads as TGTGCCAGCGTAACAGGTCCGACCTACGAGCAGTACTTC. Its protein is CASVTGPTYEQYF.

This chain connects TRBV7-2 to TRBJ2-7, with TRBD1 matching over 9 bases. The germline V gene has CDR1 SGHTA and CDR2 FQGNSA. With 5 bases clipped from V and 0 bases from J, the junction kept 5 bases outside the gene matches. The CDR3 has 15 residues. DNA of the CDR3: TGTGCCAGCAGCCCCGGGACAGGGCTCTCCTACGAGCAGTACTTC. This translates into CASSPGTGLSYEQYF.

The chain joins TRBV6-1 to TRBJ1-1, with D uncertain. The V end lost 2 bases, the J end lost 4 bases, and 11 bases lay between the germline ends. This CDR3 has 14 amino acids. Germline V gives CDR1 MNHNS, CDR2 SASEGT. For the CDR3, the DNA is TGTGCCAGCAGTGAACGGGAAACTAGCACTGAAGCTTTCTTT. This codes for CASSERETSTEAFF.

This rearrangement joins TRBV6-2 or TRBV6-3 to TRBJ2-7; TRBD2 agrees at 10 bases. The trim removed 5 bases at V and 7 bases at J, leaving 14 bases unmatched. The CDR3 sequence is 16 residues long. CDR1 is MNHEY, CDR2 SVGEGT, per germline. The CDR3 DNA reads as TGTGCCAGCAGTCCCCTCACTAGCGGGATTTGGTATGAGCAGTACTTC. Protein sequence: CASSPLTSGIWYEQYF.

The chain couples TRBV20-1 to TRBJ1-2; a weak D match, TRBD1 (5 bases). The germline gives CDR1 DFQATT, CDR2 SNEGSKA (reference sequence). The ends were cut back, 3 bases at V and 8 bases at J, with 13 bases in the middle. The CDR3 consists of 12 residues. CDR3 residues: CSASPSRAGYTF. CDR3 in DNA: TGCAGTGCTAGTCCGTCCAGGGCAGGCTACACCTTC.

This rearrangement joins TRBV7-6 to TRBJ2-7; 8 bases fit TRBD2. In germline, CDR1 is SGHVS, CDR2 FNYEAQ. The V segment lost 5 bases and the J segment 6 bases; nucleotides outside the gene matches: 9. The CDR3 totals 14 residues. This chain's CDR3 is CASSRSGSNLEQYF. CDR3 DNA: TGTGCCAGCAGCAGAAGCGGGAGTAACCTCGAGCAGTACTTC. The full variable domain, completed using reference TRBV7-6 and TRBJ2-7, is GAGVSQSPRYKVTKRGQDVALRCDPISGHVSLYWYRQALGQGPEFLTYFNYEAQQDKSGLPNDRFSAERPEGSISTLTIQRTEQRDSAMYRCASSRSGSNLEQYFGPGTRLTVT.

The V call is TRBV6-5, the J call TRBJ1-5; 7 nucleotides match TRBD1. V gave up 6 bases and J gave up 6 bases; unmatched junction bases: 2. The length of the CDR3 is 12 residues. The V gene's germline CDR1 is MNHEY and CDR2 SVGAGI. The CDR3 reads CASRTGAQPQHF. CDR3 DNA sequence: TGTGCCAGCAGAACAGGGGCTCAGCCCCAGCATTTT.

J is TRBJ2-1 and V is TRBV6-4; the D is unclear. The V gene's germline CDR1 is MRHNA and CDR2 SNTAGT. The CDR3 has 14 residues. V gave up 5 bases and J gave up 6 bases, with 14 bases separating them. The CDR3 is CASSQEWAPNEQFF. Here the CDR3 DNA reads TGTGCCAGCAGTCAAGAATGGGCTCCCAATGAGCAGTTCTTC.

This chain joins TRBV7-9 and TRBJ1-5; D uncertain. The CDR3 spans 16 residues. The germline gives CDR1 SEHNR, CDR2 FQNEAQ (reference sequence). The germline V and J ends were trimmed by 1 base and 1 base, with 11 bases remaining between them. CDR3 in DNA: TGTGCCAGCAGCTTAGGGTCTGCGTTGAGCAATCAGCCCCAGCATTTT. Amino acid sequence: CASSLGSALSNQPQHF.